The present T cell receptor (beta chain) was sequenced within a study of post-analysis software for immune sequencing data (dated by TCRdb to 2015 to 2017). For the study in its entirety: The recorded disease courses included relapsing-remitting, secondary progressive and progressive-relapsing multiple sclerosis, and some patients had no subtype annotation. The patient repertoires were compared against fewer than twelve previously published healthy control repertoires obtained from donors aged roughly 6 to 28 years. A subset of samples was prepared in parallel using single-end sample barcoding, then pooled and co-amplified after Illumina adapter ligation.

Broader findings and caveats from the paper: Significantly higher frequencies in patients than in controls were found for a handful of TRBV segments, including TRBV5-6, TRBV5-1 and TRBV20-1. The control group was slightly older than the multiple sclerosis patient group. When samples were clustered directly using the F measure, samples prepared in the same batch co-clustered strongly, which prompted a batch-effect correction. Normalized Chao1 diversity was significantly lower in multiple sclerosis patients than controls, suggesting substantial peripheral T-cell clonal expansion.

On this clonotype itself: This receptor's antigen is unknown. No base quality information exists; no much larger clone differs at one position.

TCR beta repertoires were profiled from peripheral blood of over 10 young patients with multiple sclerosis to demonstrate the VDJtools post-analysis software. Multiple sclerosis patients were children and adolescents aged roughly 6 to 17 years. To prepare the library, PCR was applied. This sample was sequenced with an Illumina HiSeq 2500. To reduce PCR and sequencing biases, unique molecular identifiers were incorporated into the TCR beta cDNA libraries. Approximately 500,000 cDNA molecules were obtained per 1 to 10 million input T cells, so each molecule approximated one T cell. The patient libraries were prepared and sequenced using the same protocol as the earlier healthy control dataset. Within a given batch, samples were prepared together, multiplexed and sequenced on the same HiSeq lane. Turning to the authors' computational methods: Raw barcoded reads were processed with MIGEC, discarding single-read molecular identifier groups before consensus assembly and CDR3 extraction. VDJtools was used for post-analysis of the clonotype tables, with diversity normalized by down-sampling every dataset to the smallest sample size. Repertoire overlap clustering matched CDR3 amino acid but not nucleotide sequences to correct batch-related cross-sample contamination. Starting from the raw public reads, TCRdb applied fastp trimming at Q25, assembled clones with MiXCR and retained in-frame beta chains. Rows are combined by CDR3 protein, so each entry shows the most common genes and DNA. The V and J calls and clone size come from TCRdb's table, not from the authors' own analysis. Recorded for this sample are about 540,000 distinct CDR3 sequences; about a third of them occurred a single time. The ten largest clones take up 4.5% to 7.5% of the sample.

The CDR3, cysteine through phenylalanine, is 12 amino acids long. Of all the DNA, just the CDR3 is kept, 36 bases in frame from base 1. The sequencing sample was made of blood. The sequence joins TRBV12-3 or TRBV12-4 to TRBJ2-5; the D gene cannot be resolved reliably. The J call may be faulty, since TRBJ2-7 better matches the DNA end. This sequence was found in a girl younger than 18 with multiple sclerosis. CDR3 loop: CASSLVPHEQYF. The DNA sequence is TGTGCCAGCAGTTTAGTTCCCCACGAGCAGTACTTC.